This T cell receptor beta chain was captured by sequencing in a study of Ad26.COV2.S vaccination and SARS-CoV-2 variants. Turning to the study itself: A participant enrolled in the COV1001 Ad26.COV2.S trial arm provided the sample.

The germline V gene has CDR1 MNHNY and CDR2 SVGAGI (reference sequence). The J segment lost 7 bases and the V segment lost 7 bases, leaving 14 bases of the junction unmatched. The CDR3 runs to 16 residues. Clones were read by immunoSEQ multiplex PCR, and TCRdb kept only the in-frame ones, dropping some. The sample holds under 400,000 clones, about nine tenths seen once. Study-level findings and limits: Comparable non-spike TCR breadth was observed in vaccine and placebo recipients. Among vaccine recipients, spike-specific TCR breadth exceeded that of placebo recipients.

Remarks on this clone: The antigen is undetermined.

Treatment meaning: roughly 20 received Ad26.COV2.S at low or high dose, single or two shots; several received placebo; per-sample allocation not given. After the first vaccine or placebo injection, samples were drawn on day 63. The sample was peripheral blood, taken in a trial of Ad26.COV2.S vaccine versus placebo. The rearrangement links TRBV6-6 to TRBJ1-5; TRBD1 agrees at 9 bases. This TCR was sampled from a person aged 18-65 years who received the Ad26.COV2.S COVID-19 vaccine or a placebo. CDR3 sequence (DNA): TGTGCCAGCACCCTTACAAACAGGGGGCTCGGGCAGCCCCAGCATTTT. It codes for CASTLTNRGLGQPQHF.